The clone carrying this TCR beta chain has just a few counts. The antigen is not known. The data originate from a study of T cells in Graves' hyperthyroidism and ophthalmopathy. Newly diagnosed hyperthyroidism patients aged 18 to 65 years had disease lasting under 2 months. Study-wide results and limits: Using 13 V-J features, a model discriminated ophthalmopathy from stable hyperthyroidism.

TCR beta CDR3 region amplification was performed from RNA transcripts. Researchers ran a first-round RT-PCR on the TCR CDR3 using the HTBI primer set. Via MiXCR, TCRdb re-called the multiplex PCR reads, giving one row per CDR3 protein. The table lists approximately 600,000 distinct CDR3 sequences, around 15% of them singletons. This CDR3 is 14 amino acids long. Germline assignment: CDR1 KGHSH and CDR2 LQKENI. J lost 4 bases, V lost 3 bases, and 6 bases had no gene match. What was sequenced was blood. The V gene is TRBV18, the J gene TRBJ2-7; TRBD1 matches at 7 bases. The sequence came from a woman aged 25 to 39 with Graves' hyperthyroidism. CDR3 DNA sequence: TGTGCCAGCTCACCGGAACAGGGGAAGTACGAGCAGTACTTC. Its translation is CASSPEQGKYEQYF.